This T cell receptor beta chain was documented in a study of T cell clonotyping in hematopoietic cell transplantation. Study-wide background: Blood collection times were about day -28 and days 30, 100, 180 posttransplant.

The method was immunoSEQ multiplex PCR; TCRdb's version includes in-frame clones alone and lacks a portion of them. This table has around 14,000 clones, less than 70% appearing once. Per germline, CDR1 LNHDA and CDR2 SQIVND (reference sequence). CDR3 length equals 14 residues. V trimming: 9 bases; J trimming: 3 bases; junction bases outside the gene matches: 8. The material sequenced was PBMCs. The receptor was isolated from a human donor who either received an allogeneic hematopoietic cell transplant for a myeloid malignancy or was a related donor (not recorded which). Some clones in this sample may be carry-over from other donors' samples. The chain links TRBV19 to TRBJ1-5; TRBD1 matches 7 bases. Here the CDR3 reads CASDDRASNQPQHF. As DNA, the CDR3 is TGTGCCAGCGATGACAGGGCCTCCAATCAGCCCCAGCATTTT.